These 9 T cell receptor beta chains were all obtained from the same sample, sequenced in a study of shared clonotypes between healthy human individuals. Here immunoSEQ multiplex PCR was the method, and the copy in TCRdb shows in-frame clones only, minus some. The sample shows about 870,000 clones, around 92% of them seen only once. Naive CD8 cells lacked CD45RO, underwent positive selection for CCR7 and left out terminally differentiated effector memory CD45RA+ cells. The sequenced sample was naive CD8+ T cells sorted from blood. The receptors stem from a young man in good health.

The CDR3 is CSTAGTDSNQPQHF. CDR3 bases: TGCAGCACTGCGGGTACAGATAGCAATCAGCCCCAGCATTTT. The chain joins TRBV29-1 to TRBJ1-5; D not certain. Trimming pared 8 bases from V and 0 bases from J, leaving 14 bases between. The CDR3 is made up of 14 amino acids. Germline CDR1 and CDR2: SQVTM and ANQGSEA.

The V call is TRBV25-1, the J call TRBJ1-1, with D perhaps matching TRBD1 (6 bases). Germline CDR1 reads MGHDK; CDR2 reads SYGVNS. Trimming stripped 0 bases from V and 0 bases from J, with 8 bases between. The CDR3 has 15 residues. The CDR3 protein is CASSEYGGMNTEAFF. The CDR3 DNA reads TGTGCCAGCAGTGAATATGGGGGCATGAACACTGAAGCTTTCTTT.

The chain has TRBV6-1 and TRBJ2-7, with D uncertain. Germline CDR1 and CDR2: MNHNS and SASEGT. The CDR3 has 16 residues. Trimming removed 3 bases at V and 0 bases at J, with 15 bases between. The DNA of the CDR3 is TGTGCCAGCAGTGATTCAGCTGTCCTTTTCTCCTACGAGCAGTACTTC. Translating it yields CASSDSAVLFSYEQYF.

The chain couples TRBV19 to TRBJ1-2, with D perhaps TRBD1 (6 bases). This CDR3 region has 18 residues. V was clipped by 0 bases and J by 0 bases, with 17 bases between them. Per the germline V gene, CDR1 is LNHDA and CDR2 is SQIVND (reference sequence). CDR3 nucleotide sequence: TGTGCCAGTAGTATAGATCATGAAGACAGGAGCACTAACTATGGCTACACCTTC. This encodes CASSIDHEDRSTNYGYTF.

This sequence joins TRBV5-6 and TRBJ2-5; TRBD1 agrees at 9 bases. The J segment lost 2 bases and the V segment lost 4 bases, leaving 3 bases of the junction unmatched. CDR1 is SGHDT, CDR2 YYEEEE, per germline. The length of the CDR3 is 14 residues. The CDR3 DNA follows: TGTGCCAGCAGCGAACAGGGGGCTCAAGAGACCCAGTACTTC. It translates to CASSEQGAQETQYF.

The CDR3 sequence is CATSTTEKSEKLFF. The CDR3 nucleotides read TGTGCCACCAGCACGACCGAAAAGAGTGAAAAACTGTTTTTT. V usage is TRBV15 and J usage is TRBJ1-4, with D unclear. The germline V gene encodes CDR1 LNHNV and CDR2 YYDKDF (reference sequence). The CDR3 has 14 residues. Deletions cut 4 bases from V and 7 bases from J, with 13 bases between. The variable domain in full, with the rest retrieved from reference TRBV15 and TRBJ1-4, is DAMVIQNPRYQVTQFGKPVTLSCSQTLNHNVMYWYQQKSSQAPKLLFHYYDKDFNNEADTPDNFQSRRPNTSFCFLDIRSPGLGDTAMYLCATSTTEKSEKLFFGSGTQLSVL.

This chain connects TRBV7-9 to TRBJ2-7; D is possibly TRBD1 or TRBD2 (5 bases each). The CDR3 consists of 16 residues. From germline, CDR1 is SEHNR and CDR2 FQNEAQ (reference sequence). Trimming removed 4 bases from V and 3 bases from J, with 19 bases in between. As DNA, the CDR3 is TGTGCCAGCAGCTCCGACCGGGGACCGAACTTCTACGAGCAGTACTTC. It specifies CASSSDRGPNFYEQYF.

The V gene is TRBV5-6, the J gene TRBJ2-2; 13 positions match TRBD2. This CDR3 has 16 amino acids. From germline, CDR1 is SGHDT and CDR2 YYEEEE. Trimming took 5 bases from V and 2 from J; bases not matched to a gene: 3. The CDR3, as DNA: TGTGCCAGCAGGTGGACTAGCGGGAGAAACACCGGGGAGCTGTTTTTT. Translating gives CASRWTSGRNTGELFF.

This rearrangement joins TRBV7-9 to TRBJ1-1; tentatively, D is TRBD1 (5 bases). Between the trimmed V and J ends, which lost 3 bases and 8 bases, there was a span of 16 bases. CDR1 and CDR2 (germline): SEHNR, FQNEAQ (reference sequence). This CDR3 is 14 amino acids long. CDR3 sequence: CASSFSSGGREAFF. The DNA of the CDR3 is TGTGCCAGCAGCTTTTCGAGCGGGGGAAGAGAAGCTTTCTTT.